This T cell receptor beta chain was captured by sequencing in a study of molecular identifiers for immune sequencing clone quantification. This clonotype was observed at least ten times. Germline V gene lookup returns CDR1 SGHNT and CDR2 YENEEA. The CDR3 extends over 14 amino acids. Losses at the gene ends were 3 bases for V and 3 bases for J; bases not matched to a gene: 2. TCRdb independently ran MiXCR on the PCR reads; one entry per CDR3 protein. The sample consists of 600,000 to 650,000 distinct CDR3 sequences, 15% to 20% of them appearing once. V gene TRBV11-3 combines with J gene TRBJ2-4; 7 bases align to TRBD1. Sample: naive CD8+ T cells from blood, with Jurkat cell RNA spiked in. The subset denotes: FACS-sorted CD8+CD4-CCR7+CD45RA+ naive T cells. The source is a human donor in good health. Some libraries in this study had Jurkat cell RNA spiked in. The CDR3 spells CASSLGDSKNIQYF. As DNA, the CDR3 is TGTGCCAGCAGCTTGGGGGACAGCAAAAACATTCAGTACTTC.